These T cell receptor beta chains were read from a single sample in a study of cytomegalovirus exposure and HLA in healthy donors. The assay was immunoSEQ multiplex PCR, and TCRdb's table has in-frame clones only and misses some. The sample yields roughly 200,000 clones, about nine tenths seen once. Material for sequencing was PBMCs. These receptor sequences come from a man under 40 in good health and CMV-seronegative. Both conserved end residues are part of each CDR3. Each record gives: V gene, CDR3 length, J gene, clone size, CDR3 protein. Not all rows give a size; the values are once, few, many and, for expanded clones, a class.

v_gene: TRBV28; len: 14; j_gene: TRBJ1-3; abundance: NA; CDR3aa: CASSFGGDGNTIYF
v_gene: TRBV5-1; len: 16; j_gene: TRBJ2-1; abundance: NA; CDR3aa: CASSQSTGGADHEQFF
v_gene: TRBV14; len: 14; j_gene: TRBJ1-2; abundance: NA; CDR3aa: CASSQGGGNYGYTF
v_gene: TRBV6-6; len: 15; j_gene: TRBJ2-7; abundance: NA; CDR3aa: CASSYARGSVDEQYF
v_gene: TRBV7-2; len: 15; j_gene: TRBJ2-7; abundance: once; CDR3aa: CASSYRRGGTYEQYF
v_gene: TRBV5-1; len: 13; j_gene: TRBJ1-2; abundance: few; CDR3aa: CASSFQGAEGYTF
v_gene: TRBV10-3; len: 14; j_gene: TRBJ2-2; abundance: NA; CDR3aa: CAIKQLQGTGELFF
v_gene: TRBV30; len: 12; j_gene: TRBJ1-2; abundance: NA; CDR3aa: CAWRGQGYGYTF
v_gene: TRBV30; len: 13; j_gene: TRBJ2-1; abundance: NA; CDR3aa: CAWMGLADNEQFF
v_gene: TRBV18; len: 18; j_gene: TRBJ1-5; abundance: NA; CDR3aa: CASSPIPGQGLSNQPQHF
v_gene: TRBV5-1; len: 16; j_gene: TRBJ1-6; abundance: NA; CDR3aa: CASSLGGQKLNSPLHF
v_gene: TRBV2; len: 12; j_gene: TRBJ2-7; abundance: NA; CDR3aa: CASVGRGYEQYF
v_gene: TRBV5-8; len: 18; j_gene: TRBJ2-1; abundance: NA; CDR3aa: CASSLVGDSHGSYNEQFF
v_gene: TRBV28; len: 15; j_gene: TRBJ1-5; abundance: NA; CDR3aa: CASSLSGLLNQPQHF
v_gene: TRBV11-3; len: 17; j_gene: TRBJ2-7; abundance: NA; CDR3aa: CASSLDLVGTSGYEQYF
v_gene: TRBV10-1; len: 13; j_gene: TRBJ2-3; abundance: NA; CDR3aa: CASNDRSTDTQYF
v_gene: TRBV10-3; len: 15; j_gene: TRBJ2-7; abundance: NA; CDR3aa: CAISEGTGGYYEQYF
v_gene: TRBV4-1; len: 15; j_gene: TRBJ2-3; abundance: NA; CDR3aa: CASSHSGGAADTQYF
v_gene: TRBV7-6; len: 15; j_gene: TRBJ1-2; abundance: NA; CDR3aa: CASSLIGTGTYGYTF
v_gene: TRBV5-1; len: 17; j_gene: TRBJ2-6; abundance: NA; CDR3aa: CASSFKRMPSGANVLTF
v_gene: TRBV27; len: 14; j_gene: TRBJ1-5; abundance: NA; CDR3aa: CASRNQGRNQPQHF
v_gene: TRBV7-9; len: 15; j_gene: TRBJ1-2; abundance: once; CDR3aa: CASSQDRGAGYGYTF
v_gene: TRBV28; len: 17; j_gene: TRBJ2-2; abundance: NA; CDR3aa: CASSLSVGQVDTGELFF
v_gene: TRBV7-9; len: 15; j_gene: TRBJ2-3; abundance: NA; CDR3aa: CSSRSGTSGSDTQYF
v_gene: TRBV11-2; len: 13; j_gene: TRBJ1-1; abundance: NA; CDR3aa: CASSGGMNTEAFF
v_gene: TRBV4-2; len: 12; j_gene: TRBJ1-2; abundance: NA; CDR3aa: CASSQGPYGYTF
v_gene: TRBV19; len: 13; j_gene: TRBJ1-6; abundance: NA; CDR3aa: CASRRQANSPLHF
v_gene: TRBV5-5; len: 15; j_gene: NA; abundance: few; CDR3aa: CASSLGLAGNYEQYF
v_gene: TRBV30; len: 13; j_gene: TRBJ2-7; abundance: few; CDR3aa: CAWNNGGYYEQYF
v_gene: TRBV28; len: 14; j_gene: TRBJ1-4; abundance: NA; CDR3aa: CASSGQGANEKLFF
v_gene: TRBV5-4; len: 14; j_gene: TRBJ2-5; abundance: NA; CDR3aa: CASSKGLAEETQYF
v_gene: TRBV27; len: 17; j_gene: TRBJ1-6; abundance: NA; CDR3aa: CASSLDRGSSYNSPLHF
v_gene: TRBV29-1; len: 13; j_gene: TRBJ1-2; abundance: NA; CDR3aa: CSVEDAPQDGYTF
v_gene: TRBV4-1; len: 14; j_gene: TRBJ2-7; abundance: NA; CDR3aa: CASSQGHSLREQYF
v_gene: TRBV6-5; len: 11; j_gene: TRBJ1-1; abundance: NA; CDR3aa: CASGTGTEAFF
v_gene: TRBV5-4; len: 19; j_gene: TRBJ1-3; abundance: NA; CDR3aa: CASSVEPTRVRGSGNTIYF
v_gene: TRBV30; len: 16; j_gene: TRBJ2-3; abundance: NA; CDR3aa: CAWSVSASGGTDTQYF
v_gene: TRBV6-1; len: 14; j_gene: TRBJ1-1; abundance: NA; CDR3aa: CASRILQAPTEAFF
v_gene: TRBV6-5; len: 13; j_gene: TRBJ2-7; abundance: NA; CDR3aa: CASSYSNGHEQYF